In its sample, the clone carrying this T cell receptor (beta chain) was seen once. As yet, its antigen is unknown. This sample was included in a study of T cell responses to AZD1222 COVID-19 vaccine. Study results and caveats: An increase in Spike-specific TCR breadth and depth was observed after two AZD1222 doses. Nearly half of spike-specific TCRs reportedly target variant regions that are unmutated in the B.1.351 and B.1.1.7 variants.

Sequenced by immunoSEQ multiplex PCR; TCRdb stores in-frame clones only, minus some. The sample lists nearly 90,000 clones, just over 85% occurring once. CDR3 length: 12 amino acids. V lost 6 bases and J 3 bases, leaving 8 bases between the germline ends. Per the germline V gene, CDR1 is MNHNY and CDR2 is SVGAGI (reference sequence). V usage is TRBV6-6 and J usage is TRBJ1-1; D gene unclear. The sample in question was peripheral blood, obtained on day 0 of MenACWY control vaccination. The receptor comes from an adult in good health. CDR3 DNA sequence: TGTGCCAGCAGCCGGAGGGACACTGAAGCTTTCTTT. Translated: CASSRRDTEAFF.